This T cell receptor beta chain was sequenced for a study of spatial heterogeneity in lung cancer. Study details: Samples were obtained from about 72 donors, all untreated early-stage non-small cell lung cancer patients.

There are a few counts of this clonotype. Time point given: blood at routine non-recurrence follow-up after resection. Sequencing was performed on whole RNA extracted from tumor and nontumor lung tissue, or from frozen PBMC, and the material was left unsorted. This CDR3 has 15 amino acids. Per germline, CDR1 SGHTA and CDR2 FQGNSA. V was cut by 4 bases and J by 6 bases, with 15 bases left in between. TCRdb analysed the 5' RACE reads with MiXCR anew, one entry per CDR3 protein. In the table there are 110,000 or so distinct CDR3 sequences, roughly a tenth of which are singletons. This clonotype originated in a female donor with early-stage non-small cell lung cancer. Material: PBMCs, obtained at follow-up. The chain uses TRBV7-2 and TRBJ2-2; weak D call: TRBD1 (5 bases). In DNA, the CDR3 is TGTGCCAGCAGCTCAAGCAGGGTGTCGTCCGGGGAGCTGTTTTTT. Encoded protein: CASSSSRVSSGELFF.